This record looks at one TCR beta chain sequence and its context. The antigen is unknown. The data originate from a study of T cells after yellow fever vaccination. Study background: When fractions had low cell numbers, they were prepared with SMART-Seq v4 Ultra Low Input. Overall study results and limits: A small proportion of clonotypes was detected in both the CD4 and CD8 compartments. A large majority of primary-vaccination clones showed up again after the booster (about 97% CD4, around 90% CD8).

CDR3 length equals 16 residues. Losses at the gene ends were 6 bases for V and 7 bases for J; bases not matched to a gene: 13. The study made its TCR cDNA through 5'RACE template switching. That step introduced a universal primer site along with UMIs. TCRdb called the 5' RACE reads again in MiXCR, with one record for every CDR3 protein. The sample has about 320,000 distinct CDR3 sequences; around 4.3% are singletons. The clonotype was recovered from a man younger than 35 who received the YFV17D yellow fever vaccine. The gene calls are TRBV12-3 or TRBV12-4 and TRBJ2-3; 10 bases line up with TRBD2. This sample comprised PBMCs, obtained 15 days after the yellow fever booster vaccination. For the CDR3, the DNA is TGTGCCAGCAGCTCTGGCGGGGCTAGCGGGGGTTATACGCAGTATTTT. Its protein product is CASSSGGASGGYTQYF.